These 14 T cell receptor beta chains were all obtained from the same sample, sequenced in a study of T cells in Graves' hyperthyroidism and ophthalmopathy. The investigators amplified TCR beta CDR3 regions from RNA transcripts. TCR CDR3 regions were first amplified by RT-PCR with HTBI primers. One entry per CDR3 protein results from TCRdb running MiXCR on the multiplex PCR reads. This table has hundreds of thousands of distinct CDR3 sequences, 45% appearing once. The sequencing input was peripheral blood or thyroid tissue (not recorded which). Receptors were obtained from an adult man with Graves' disease, either hyperthyroidism or ophthalmopathy (not recorded which).

The V call is TRBV14, the J call TRBJ1-1; no reliable D call. V was cut by 2 bases and J by 3 bases, with 13 bases left in between. The germline gives CDR1 SGHDN, CDR2 FVKESK. The CDR3 runs to 15 residues. CDR3 sequence (DNA): TGTGCCAGCAGCCAATTCAGAGGTCTCGACACTGAAGCTTTCTTT. This codes for CASSQFRGLDTEAFF.

A few counts support this clonotype. This rearrangement joins TRBV20-1 to TRBJ1-4; the D gene is possibly TRBD1 (5 bases). Trimming removed 0 bases at V and 2 bases at J, with 13 bases between. This CDR3 comprises 16 residues. Germline V CDR1 and CDR2: DFQATT, SNEGSKA (reference sequence). The CDR3 DNA reads TGCAGTGCTAGAGATCTGGGGGGAAGTACTAATGAAAAACTGTTTTTT. Encoded protein: CSARDLGGSTNEKLFF.

This clonotype came up a few times. J is TRBJ2-5 and V is TRBV29-1; D remains unclear. Trimming cost V 4 bases and J 4 bases, with 13 bases left between them. CDR1 and CDR2 (germline): SQVTM, ANQGSEA. The CDR3 runs to 13 residues. This CDR3 reads CSVVSGLRETQYF. The CDR3 DNA reads TGCAGCGTTGTGAGTGGATTGAGAGAGACCCAGTACTTC.

V is TRBV2 and J is TRBJ2-7, with D perhaps assigned TRBD1 or TRBD2 (6 bases each). V shed 6 bases and J shed 2 bases, with 14 bases lying between them. The CDR3 contains 14 residues. Germline assignment: CDR1 SNHLY and CDR2 FYNNEI. CDR3 loop: CASRRRGDTYEQYF. The CDR3 DNA sequence: TGTGCCAGCAGACGTCGCGGGGACACCTACGAGCAGTACTTC.

CDR3 region: CASSLVAGGPGTGELFF. The CDR3, as DNA: TGTGCCAGCAGCTTAGTGGCGGGAGGGCCTGGCACCGGGGAGCTGTTTTTT. The chain combines TRBV7-9 with TRBJ2-2, with 9 bases matching TRBD2. The CDR3 length is 17 residues. Germline-derived CDR1 and CDR2 are SEHNR and FQNEAQ (reference sequence). After removal of 1 base from V and 4 bases from J, the junction contained 7 bases not matched to a gene.

This clonotype was counted at least ten times. The chain is built from TRBV19 and TRBJ2-7, with D tentatively TRBD1 (5 bases). The V gene lost 7 bases and the J gene lost 6 bases, with 10 bases spanning the gap. The CDR3 extends over 11 amino acids. Germline CDR1 reads LNHDA; CDR2 reads SQIVND (reference sequence). The CDR3 is CASTRGTEQYF. CDR3 coding DNA: TGTGCCAGTACAAGGGGAACCGAGCAGTACTTC.

Of note for this clonotype: A much larger clone lies a single base off, so this may be a read error. The chain carries TRBV29-1 and TRBJ1-5; D perhaps matches TRBD1 (5 bases). The V and J ends lost 7 bases and 5 bases respectively, with 15 bases between them. Germline V lookup: CDR1 SQVTM, CDR2 ANQGSEA. CDR3 length equals 13 residues. The DNA of the CDR3 is TGCAGCGCCGGGGGTGGTGGCGATCAGCCCCAGCATTTT. Translating gives CSAGGGGDQPQHF.

The V gene is TRBV2, the J gene TRBJ1-2; D not certain. Germline V gives CDR1 SNHLY, CDR2 FYNNEI. This CDR3 region has 12 residues. The V and J ends lost 4 bases and 8 bases respectively, with 11 bases between them. CDR3 residues: CASSAGFWGYTF. CDR3 nucleotides: TGTGCCAGCAGTGCGGGCTTCTGGGGCTACACCTTC.

Regarding this clonotype: A junction end diverges from the germline sequence, so it may reflect a read error. The rearrangement uses TRBV6-5 and TRBJ1-2; D gene ambiguous. Germline V gene sequence: CDR1 MNHEY, CDR2 SVGAGI. This CDR3 has 14 residues. The CDR3 sequence: CASSYNRVSISFAF. CDR3 DNA sequence: TGTGCCAGCAGTTACAACCGGGTCTCGATCTCATTCGCCTTC.

This clonotype was counted between two and nine times. CDR3 bases: TGTGCCAGCAGACGATCCAGGGGACAAGCTTTCTTT. Translating it yields CASRRSRGQAFF. V is TRBV12-3 or TRBV12-4 and J is TRBJ1-1; possibly TRBD1 for D (6 bases). V was cut by 6 bases and J by 9 bases, with 14 bases left in between. The CDR3 has 12 amino acids.

The chain uses TRBV7-6 and TRBJ2-5, with a weak D call TRBD2 (6 bases). Trimming cost V 7 bases and J 9 bases, with 18 bases left between them. The CDR3 spans 13 residues. From germline, CDR1 is SGHVS and CDR2 FNYEAQ. Here the CDR3 DNA reads TGTGCCAGCACCCCCGGGGGACGACAGCCCCAGTACTTC. As protein: CASTPGGRQPQYF.

Ten or more counts support this clonotype. J is TRBJ2-7 and V is TRBV2, with 14 bases identical to TRBD2. The CDR3 is made up of 14 amino acids. With 6 bases clipped from V and 3 bases from J, the junction kept 1 base outside the gene matches. Germline lookup yields CDR1 SNHLY and CDR2 FYNNEI. CDR3 amino acids: CASRGTSGSYEQYF. In nucleotides, the CDR3 is TGTGCCAGCAGGGGGACTAGCGGGAGCTACGAGCAGTACTTC.

This clonotype was seen more than once but under ten times. The chain carries TRBV7-8 and TRBJ2-7; 10 positions match TRBD2. Germline V gene sequence: CDR1 SGHVS, CDR2 FQNEAQ. The length of the CDR3 is 14 residues. V shed 10 bases and J 0 bases; nucleotides not matched to a gene: 6. The CDR3 loop reads CATKAGGSSYEQYF. CDR3 coding DNA: TGTGCCACCAAAGCGGGAGGGAGCTCCTACGAGCAGTACTTC.

This clonotype has a single count. The chain employs TRBV7-9 and TRBJ1-2; 8 bases are shared with TRBD1. CDR1 SEHNR and CDR2 FQNEAQ come from the germline V gene (reference sequence). The CDR3 spans 12 residues. With V trimmed by 5 bases and J by 6 bases, 2 bases remained unmatched. The CDR3 region has the DNA TGTGCCAGCAGCCAGGGGGCGGATGGCTACACCTTC. Its protein is CASSQGADGYTF. Filled out from reference TRBV7-9 and TRBJ1-2, the complete variable domain reads DTGVSQNPRHKITKRGQNVTFRCDPISEHNRLYWYRQTLGQGPEFLTYFQNEAQLEKSRLLSDRFSAERPKGSFSTLEIQRTEQGDSAMYLCASSQGADGYTFGSGTRLTVV.